This passage covers 15 T cell receptor beta chains from one sample sequenced in a study of metastatic and nonmetastatic thyroid tumors. TCRdb re-called clones from the PCR reads using MiXCR. Among 55,000 to 75,000 clones, less than 20% were seen once, and the ten largest hold 13%. Not a single patient had been given any form of treatment at any point before undergoing thyroid surgery. Sequenced material: blood. The receptor set was obtained from a female donor with papillary thyroid cancer or a benign thyroid nodule (not recorded which). Some clones in this sample may be carry-over from other donors' samples.

This clone was detected only a few times. The rearrangement uses TRBV19 and TRBJ2-7; a possible D gene is TRBD2 (5 bases). V was clipped by 1 base and J by 7 bases, with 11 bases between them. The CDR3 is made up of 13 amino acids. Germline assignment: CDR1 LNHDA and CDR2 SQIVND (reference sequence). CDR3 nucleotides: TGTGCCAGTAGTATAGGGACCCGGGGAGAGCAGTACTTC. Protein sequence: CASSIGTRGEQYF.

This clone was counted ten times or more. This chain uses TRBV5-1 with TRBJ1-1, with D maybe TRBD1 (6 bases). V was trimmed by 1 base and J by 0 bases, leaving 10 bases between them. This CDR3 has 15 residues. Germline loops: CDR1 SGHRS, CDR2 YFSETQ. Here the CDR3 reads CASSLTGPMNTEAFF. The DNA of the CDR3 is TGCGCCAGCAGCTTGACAGGGCCGATGAACACTGAAGCTTTCTTT.

The table lists this clone with many counts. J is TRBJ2-6 and V is TRBV29-1; a possible D gene is TRBD1 (6 bases). Germline V lookup: CDR1 SQVTM, CDR2 ANQGSEA. The CDR3 is made up of 13 amino acids. The germline V and J ends were trimmed by 5 bases and 2 bases, with 7 bases remaining between them. For the CDR3, the DNA is TGCAGCGTTCACAGGGCTGGGGCCAACGTCCTGACTTTC. Translated, it gives CSVHRAGANVLTF.

This clone was counted at least ten times. V usage is TRBV27 and J usage is TRBJ1-2, with TRBD1 matching over 8 bases. V gave up 5 bases and J gave up 6 bases; unmatched junction bases: 8. From germline, CDR1 is MNHEY and CDR2 SMNVEV (reference sequence). This CDR3 region has 14 residues. The CDR3 is CASSAPDRGHGYTF. The CDR3 nucleotides read TGTGCCAGCAGTGCCCCCGACAGGGGTCATGGCTACACCTTC.

The table lists this clone with many counts. The rearrangement links TRBV7-9 to TRBJ2-7, with TRBD1 matching 8 bases. After removal of 5 bases from V and 3 bases from J, the junction contained 6 bases not matched to a gene. Germline V gene data show CDR1 as SEHNR and CDR2 as FQNEAQ (reference sequence). The CDR3 consists of 14 residues. CDR3: CASSRRDRLYEQYF. DNA of the CDR3: TGTGCCAGCAGCCGGAGGGACAGGCTCTACGAGCAGTACTTC.

This clone was seen ten or more times. V is TRBV28 and J is TRBJ1-5, with D perhaps matching TRBD1 (6 bases). CDR3 length: 14 amino acids. Trimming took 6 bases from V and 5 from J, leaving 14 bases between them. The germline V gene encodes CDR1 MDHEN and CDR2 SYDVKM. This chain's CDR3 is CASSPRGRDQPQHF. CDR3 DNA sequence: TGTGCCAGCAGCCCCCGGGGGCGCGATCAGCCCCAGCATTTT.

This clone has a count of ten or more. The genes are TRBV28 and TRBJ1-3; D is ambiguous. Germline V gene lookup returns CDR1 MDHEN and CDR2 SYDVKM. V shed 3 bases and J shed 4 bases, with 13 bases lying between them. This CDR3 comprises 15 residues. The CDR3 spells CASSLIFVPGNTIYF. The CDR3 nucleotides are TGTGCCAGCAGTTTGATATTTGTTCCCGGAAACACCATATATTTT.

This clone was seen once. As DNA, the CDR3 is TGCAGTGCCTTATGGCAGGGGCGTAAATACGAGCAGTACTTC. Its protein is CSALWQGRKYEQYF. V is TRBV20-1 and J is TRBJ2-7; tentative D call: TRBD1 (6 bases). Trimming cost V 6 bases and J 4 bases, with 19 bases left between them. Germline CDR1 reads DFQATT; CDR2 reads SNEGSKA (reference sequence). The CDR3 is made up of 14 amino acids.

This clone was picked up many times. The chain carries TRBV10-1 and TRBJ2-6; D gene unclear. The V and J ends lost 9 bases and 1 base respectively, with 7 bases between them. The CDR3 consists of 13 residues. CDR1 is WNHNN, CDR2 SYGVQD, per germline (reference sequence). Written as DNA, the CDR3 is TGCGCCAGTTCAGAGTCTGGGGCCAACGTCCTGACTTTC. Protein product: CASSESGANVLTF.

The chain carries TRBV6-1 and TRBJ1-2; tentative D call: TRBD1 (5 bases). V lost 2 bases and J 9 bases, leaving 13 bases between the germline ends. The CDR3 has 13 residues. Per the germline V gene, CDR1 is MNHNS and CDR2 is SASEGT. Here the CDR3 DNA reads TGTGCCAGCAGTGAACAGGGTAGGGCCCGCTACACCTTC. This translates into CASSEQGRARYTF.

This clone was detected only a few times. This chain uses TRBV11-1 with TRBJ2-7; D possibly corresponds to TRBD1 (7 bases). Germline CDR1 reads SGHAT; CDR2 reads FQDESV (reference sequence). V lost 4 bases and J lost 5, with 18 bases in between. CDR3 length: 15 residues. The CDR3 DNA follows: TGTGCCAGCAGCTCGGCCAGGGGGGAGTGGGACGAGCAGTACTTC. Translated, it gives CASSSARGEWDEQYF.

The J gene is TRBJ2-1, the V gene TRBV4-2; 7 bases agree with TRBD2. Germline V gene lookup returns CDR1 LGHNA and CDR2 YNFKEQ. Unmatched junction bases numbered 5, after V lost 3 bases and J lost 6 bases. The CDR3 totals 14 residues. CDR3 DNA sequence: TGTGCCAGCAGCCACGGACTAGAGGGCAATGAGCAGTTCTTC. It translates to CASSHGLEGNEQFF.

This clone is termed medium-sized (0.01 to 0.1%). The rearrangement links TRBV3-1 to TRBJ1-1; D is unclear. The ends were cut back, 6 bases at V and 4 bases at J, with 9 bases in the middle. The CDR3 contains 12 residues. Looked up from germline, CDR1 is LGHDT and CDR2 is YNNKEL (reference sequence). In DNA, the CDR3 is TGTGCCAGCAGTCTGGGAGCCACTGAAGCTTTCTTT. It is translated as CASSLGATEAFF.

The chain recombines TRBV7-2 with TRBJ2-7; the D gene is possibly TRBD1 (5 bases). This CDR3 comprises 12 residues. Germline-derived CDR1 and CDR2 are SGHTA and FQGNSA. Written as DNA, the CDR3 is TGTGAAAGCAGCGCCCAGGGCTACGAGCAGTACTTC. Amino acids: CESSAQGYEQYF.

The V call is TRBV2, the J call TRBJ1-6; possibly TRBD1 for D (6 bases). Deletions cut 9 bases from V and 9 bases from J, with 15 bases between. CDR3 size: 13 residues. Germline V CDR1 and CDR2: SNHLY, FYNNEI. Written as DNA, the CDR3 is TGTGCCAGTAGTCGCCTGACAGGTTCACCCCTCCACTTT. It translates to CASSRLTGSPLHF.